These 17 T cell receptor beta chains came from one sample sequenced in a study of early T cells in non-severe SARS-CoV-2 infection. One entry per CDR3 protein, called by TCRdb with MiXCR from the 5' RACE reads. In the table there are some 35,000 distinct CDR3 sequences, 5.5% to 8% of which are singletons. The material sequenced was whole blood, taken at baseline. These TCRs come from an adult who was a healthcare worker with PCR-confirmed SARS-CoV-2 infection or an uninfected control (not recorded which).

The rearrangement uses TRBV7-3 and TRBJ2-3; D call uncertain. The V gene lost 5 bases and the J gene lost 7 bases, with 7 bases spanning the gap. Germline CDR1 reads SGHTA; CDR2 reads FQGTGA. This CDR3 has 11 residues. CDR3 coding DNA: TGTGCCAGCAGCCCTTCCCATACGCAGTATTTT. Protein product: CASSPSHTQYF.

This clonotype has a count of ten or more. The V call is TRBV28, the J call TRBJ1-5; no clear D. Germline loops: CDR1 MDHEN, CDR2 SYDVKM. Trimming shortened V by 4 bases and J by 0 bases, and 7 bases separated the two germline ends. The length of the CDR3 is 14 residues. The CDR3 sequence is CASSSDNSNQPQHF. The CDR3 DNA follows: TGTGCCAGCAGTTCCGACAATAGCAATCAGCCCCAGCATTTT.

The table lists this clonotype with a few counts. CDR3 nucleotides: TGTGCCAGCAGTCCGGACTCCCTACCGCGGCCCTACGAGCAGTACTTC. Its protein product is CASSPDSLPRPYEQYF. V is TRBV28 and J is TRBJ2-7, with D maybe TRBD2 (5 bases). The CDR3 sequence is 16 residues long. In germline, CDR1 is MDHEN, CDR2 SYDVKM. Deletions cut 5 bases from V and 2 bases from J, with 19 bases between.

This clonotype occurred many times. The V call is TRBV19, the J call TRBJ2-1, with a tentative D call TRBD1 (6 bases). CDR3 size: 17 residues. Germline assignment: CDR1 LNHDA and CDR2 SQIVND (reference sequence). The V end lost 1 base, the J end lost 0 bases, and 13 bases lay between the germline ends. The CDR3 here is CASSIAGTRSSYNEQFF. Here the CDR3 DNA reads TGTGCCAGTAGTATAGCTGGGACACGGAGCTCCTACAATGAGCAGTTCTTC.

The V call is TRBV6-1, the J call TRBJ2-7; TRBD2 agrees at 9 bases. The germline gives CDR1 MNHNS, CDR2 SASEGT. V lost 6 bases and J lost 1; bases outside the gene matches: 10. This CDR3 contains 16 residues. CDR3: CASSHFGAGGSYEQYF. CDR3 nucleotides: TGTGCCAGCAGCCACTTTGGAGCGGGAGGTTCCTACGAGCAGTACTTC.

V usage is TRBV20-1 and J usage is TRBJ2-3; 7 bases agree with TRBD1. CDR1 is DFQATT and CDR2 is SNEGSKA in the germline V gene (reference sequence). The CDR3 spans 13 residues. V shed 6 bases, J shed 5 bases, and the junction held 8 bases outside the gene matches. CDR3 nucleotides: TGCAGTGCCCCGCGACAGGGAGTAGATACGCAGTATTTT. Its protein is CSAPRQGVDTQYF.

This chain joins TRBV30 and TRBJ2-3; TRBD2 is a possible D gene (6 bases). Looked up from germline, CDR1 is GTSNPN and CDR2 is SVGIG (reference sequence). V was pared by 4 bases and J by 0 bases, with 11 bases between. The CDR3 spans 14 residues. The CDR3 is CAWMAGLSTDTQYF. CDR3 DNA sequence: TGTGCCTGGATGGCGGGACTGAGCACAGATACGCAGTATTTT.

This chain links TRBV7-8 with TRBJ1-1; D may be TRBD1 (6 bases). Germline V gene lookup returns CDR1 SGHVS and CDR2 FQNEAQ. The CDR3 is 13 amino acids. Trimming left V 5 bases short and J 3 bases short, with 10 bases between. CDR3 sequence reads: CASSHRADTEAFF. The CDR3 coding sequence is TGTGCCAGCAGCCACAGGGCCGACACTGAAGCTTTCTTT.

This clonotype was counted at least ten times. This rearrangement joins TRBV4-2 to TRBJ2-1, with D unresolved. Germline lookup yields CDR1 LGHNA and CDR2 YNFKEQ. The CDR3 is 14 amino acids. Trimming pared 3 bases from V and 4 bases from J, leaving 10 bases between. The CDR3 spells CASSQEYGYNEQFF. CDR3 nucleotides: TGTGCCAGCAGCCAGGAGTATGGGTACAATGAGCAGTTCTTC.

This clonotype is deemed medium-sized. V usage is TRBV11-2 and J usage is TRBJ2-1; D remains ambiguous. Germline CDR1 and CDR2: SGHAT and FQNNGV. The CDR3 has 14 amino acids. V was shortened by 2 bases and J by 11 bases, with 16 bases between the two germline ends. This CDR3 is CASSLSRQVGKQFF. CDR3 in DNA: TGTGCCAGCAGCTTAAGCCGCCAGGTCGGTAAGCAGTTCTTC.

For the CDR3, the DNA is TGTGCCAGCAGCTTATTGGCCACTAATGAAAAACTGTTTTTT. Translated, it gives CASSLLATNEKLFF. The rearrangement uses TRBV7-2 and TRBJ1-4; D is unclear. This CDR3 has 14 residues. Germline assignment: CDR1 SGHTA and CDR2 FQGNSA. V lost 2 bases, J lost 2 bases, and 6 bases lay in between.

The genes are TRBV2 and TRBJ2-1; TRBD2 is a possible D gene (6 bases). The CDR3 is made up of 15 amino acids. Germline-derived CDR1 and CDR2 are SNHLY and FYNNEI. Trimming removed 6 bases from V and 0 bases from J, with 12 bases in between. CDR3 sequence: CASRILTSSYNEQFF. The CDR3 DNA follows: TGTGCCAGCAGGATCTTGACTAGCTCCTACAATGAGCAGTTCTTC. Full variable domain (missing parts from reference TRBV2 and TRBJ2-1): EPEVTQTPSHQVTQMGQEVILRCVPISNHLYFYWYRQILGQKVEFLVSFYNNEISEKSEIFDDQFSVERPDGSNFTLKIRSTKLEDSAMYFCASRILTSSYNEQFFGPGTRLTVL.

This clonotype was recorded a few times. This sequence joins TRBV10-3 and TRBJ2-7, with D unclear. CDR3 length: 13 amino acids. Trimming took off 4 bases at V and 1 base at J, with 8 bases between the two ends. Germline lookup yields CDR1 ENHRY and CDR2 SYGVKD. As DNA, the CDR3 is TGTGCCATCAGTGGGGGTGGGTCCTACGAGCAGTACTTC. Its protein is CAISGGGSYEQYF.

This clonotype appeared many times. This rearrangement joins TRBV20-1 to TRBJ2-7; TRBD2 is a possible D gene (5 bases). The CDR3 extends over 12 amino acids. Trimming shortened V by 5 bases and J by 7 bases, and 15 bases separated the two germline ends. Germline V gene data show CDR1 as DFQATT and CDR2 as SNEGSKA (reference sequence). CDR3 region: CSALTDRREQYF. CDR3 nucleotide sequence: TGCAGTGCTCTGACCGACCGGAGGGAGCAGTACTTC.

This clonotype has ten or more counts. V is TRBV2 and J is TRBJ2-3; D is undetermined. The CDR3 totals 17 residues. Trimming removed 1 base at V and 5 bases at J, with 19 bases between. Germline V gene lookup returns CDR1 SNHLY and CDR2 FYNNEI. The CDR3 region is CASSEVASAAPLDTQYF. Written as DNA, the CDR3 is TGTGCCAGCAGTGAAGTCGCTAGTGCCGCCCCCCTAGATACGCAGTATTTT.

This clonotype was seen many times. The chain couples TRBV3-1 to TRBJ1-6, with unresolved D. Trimming took 4 bases from V and 11 from J, leaving 15 bases between them. The germline V gene has CDR1 LGHDT and CDR2 YNNKEL (reference sequence). The CDR3 loop spans 14 amino acids. CDR3 nucleotides: TGTGCCAGCAGCCCGGACCCAGGTGACGCACCCCTCCACTTT. It codes for CASSPDPGDAPLHF. Combining the CDR3 with reference TRBV3-1 and TRBJ1-6 gives the whole variable domain DTAVSQTPKYLVTQMGNDKSIKCEQNLGHDTMYWYKQDSKKFLKIMFSYNNKELIINETVPNRFSPKSPDKAHLNLHINSLELGDSAVYFCASSPDPGDAPLHFGNGTRLTVT.

This clonotype was picked up many times. The rearrangement links TRBV28 to TRBJ2-3; D might be TRBD1 (5 bases). The CDR3 sequence is 15 residues long. CDR1 and CDR2 from the germline V gene are MDHEN and SYDVKM. V lost 6 bases and J lost 2, with 15 bases in between. The CDR3, as DNA: TGTGCCAGCAGAACTACCAGGGTCTACACAGATACGCAGTATTTT. The encoded protein is CASRTTRVYTDTQYF.